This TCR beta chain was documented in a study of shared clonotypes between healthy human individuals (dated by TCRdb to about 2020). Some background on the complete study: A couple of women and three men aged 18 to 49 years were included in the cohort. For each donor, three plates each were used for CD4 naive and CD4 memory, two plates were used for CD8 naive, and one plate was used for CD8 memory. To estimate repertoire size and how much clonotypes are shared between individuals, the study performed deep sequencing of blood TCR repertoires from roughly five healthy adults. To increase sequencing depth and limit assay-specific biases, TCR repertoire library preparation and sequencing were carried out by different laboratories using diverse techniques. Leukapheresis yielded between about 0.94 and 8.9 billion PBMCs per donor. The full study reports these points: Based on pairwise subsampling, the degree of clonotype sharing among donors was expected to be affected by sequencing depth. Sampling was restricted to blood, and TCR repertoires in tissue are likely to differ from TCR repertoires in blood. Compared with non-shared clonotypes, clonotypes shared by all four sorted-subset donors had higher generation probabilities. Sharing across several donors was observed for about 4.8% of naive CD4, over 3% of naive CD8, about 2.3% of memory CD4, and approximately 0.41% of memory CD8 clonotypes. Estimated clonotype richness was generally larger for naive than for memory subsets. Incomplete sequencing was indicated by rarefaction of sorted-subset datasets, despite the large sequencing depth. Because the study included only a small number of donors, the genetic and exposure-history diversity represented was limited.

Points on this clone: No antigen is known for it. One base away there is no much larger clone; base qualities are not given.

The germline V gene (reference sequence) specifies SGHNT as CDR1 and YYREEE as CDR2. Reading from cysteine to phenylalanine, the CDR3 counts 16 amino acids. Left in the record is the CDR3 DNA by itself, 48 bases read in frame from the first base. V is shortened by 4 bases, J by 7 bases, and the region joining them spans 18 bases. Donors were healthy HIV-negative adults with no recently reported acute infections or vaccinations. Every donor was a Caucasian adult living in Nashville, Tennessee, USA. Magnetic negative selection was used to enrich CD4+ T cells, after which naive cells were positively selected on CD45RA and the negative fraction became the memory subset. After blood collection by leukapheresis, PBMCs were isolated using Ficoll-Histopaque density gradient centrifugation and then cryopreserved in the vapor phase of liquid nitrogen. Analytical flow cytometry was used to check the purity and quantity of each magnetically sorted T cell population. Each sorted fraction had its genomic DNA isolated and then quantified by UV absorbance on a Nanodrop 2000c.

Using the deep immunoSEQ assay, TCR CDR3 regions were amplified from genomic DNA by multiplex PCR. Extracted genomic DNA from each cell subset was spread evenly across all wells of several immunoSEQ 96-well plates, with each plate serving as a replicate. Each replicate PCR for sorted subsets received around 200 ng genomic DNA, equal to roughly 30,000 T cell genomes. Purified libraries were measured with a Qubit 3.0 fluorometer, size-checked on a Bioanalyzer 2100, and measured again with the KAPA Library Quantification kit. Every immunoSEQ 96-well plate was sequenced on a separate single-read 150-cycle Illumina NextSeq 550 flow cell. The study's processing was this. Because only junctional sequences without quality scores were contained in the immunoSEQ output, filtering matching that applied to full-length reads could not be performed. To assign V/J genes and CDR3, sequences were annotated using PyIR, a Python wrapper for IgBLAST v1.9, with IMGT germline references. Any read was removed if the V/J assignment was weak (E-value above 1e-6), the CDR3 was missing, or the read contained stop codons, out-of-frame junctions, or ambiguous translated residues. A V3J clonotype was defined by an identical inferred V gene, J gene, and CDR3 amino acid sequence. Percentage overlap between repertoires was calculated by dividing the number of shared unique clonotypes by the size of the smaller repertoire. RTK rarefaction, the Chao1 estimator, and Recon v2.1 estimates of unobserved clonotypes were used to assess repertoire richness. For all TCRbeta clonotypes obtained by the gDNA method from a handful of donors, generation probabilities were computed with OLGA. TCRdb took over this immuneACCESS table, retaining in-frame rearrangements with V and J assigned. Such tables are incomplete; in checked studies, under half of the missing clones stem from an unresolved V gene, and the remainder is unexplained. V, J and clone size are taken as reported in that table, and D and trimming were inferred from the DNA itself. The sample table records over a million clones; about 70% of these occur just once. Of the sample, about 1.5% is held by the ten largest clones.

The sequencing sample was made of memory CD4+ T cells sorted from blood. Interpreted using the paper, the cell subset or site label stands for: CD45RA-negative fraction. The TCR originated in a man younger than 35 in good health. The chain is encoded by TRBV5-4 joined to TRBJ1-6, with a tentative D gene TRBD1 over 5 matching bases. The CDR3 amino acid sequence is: CASSLGTAVGNSPLHF. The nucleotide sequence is TGTGCCAGCAGCCTAGGGACCGCCGTCGGGAATTCACCCCTCCACTTT.